One T cell receptor (beta chain) is described in this entry. This entry comes from a study of blood T cell repertoires in COVID-19. Study details: Both acute and convalescent COVID-19 samples were obtained from the United States, Italy and Spain. The analysed material was cDNA or gDNA that came from T cells, B-cell-depleted T cells, or PBMCs.

In the original analysis: How many nucleated cells were present was estimated from reference gene primer amplification. Profiling relied on immunoSEQ multiplex PCR, and the TCRdb table lists in-frame clones only, not all of them. Clonal size and the V and J genes are those of that table, whereas D and trimming came from the DNA. The table lists approximately 85,000 clones, roughly 90% of them singletons. V gave up 5 bases and J gave up 0 bases; unmatched junction bases: 6. CDR3 size: 16 residues. The V gene's germline CDR1 is MNHEY and CDR2 SMNVEV (reference sequence). V usage is TRBV27 and J usage is TRBJ2-7, with TRBD2 identical over 11 bases. The TCR sequence derives from a man between 50 and 59 years old with active or convalescent COVID-19. Source material: peripheral blood. The chain's CDR3 is CASSPTTSGISYEQYF. Here the CDR3 DNA reads TGTGCCAGCAGTCCGACGACTAGCGGGATCTCCTACGAGCAGTACTTC.